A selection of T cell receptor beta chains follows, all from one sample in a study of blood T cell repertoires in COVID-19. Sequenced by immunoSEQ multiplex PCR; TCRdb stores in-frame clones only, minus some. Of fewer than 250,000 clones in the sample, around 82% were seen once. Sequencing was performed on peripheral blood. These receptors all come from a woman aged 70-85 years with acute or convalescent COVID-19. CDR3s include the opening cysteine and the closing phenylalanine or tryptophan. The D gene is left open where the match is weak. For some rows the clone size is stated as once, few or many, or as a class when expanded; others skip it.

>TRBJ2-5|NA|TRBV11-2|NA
TGTGCCAGCGGCTCCTTCGAGACCCAGTACTTC
CASGSFETQYF
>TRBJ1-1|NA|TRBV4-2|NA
TGTGCCAGCAGCCCACAGGGAGGGATTGTGAACACTGAAGCTTTCTTT
CASSPQGGIVNTEAFF
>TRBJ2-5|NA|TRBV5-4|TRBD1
TGTGCCAGCAGCCTAAAATCCGGGACAGCCTTACAAGAGACCCAGTACTTC
CASSLKSGTALQETQYF
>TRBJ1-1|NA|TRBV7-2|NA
TGTGCCAGCAGCTTAGATAGCAGCCTCAGTCTGAACACTGAAGCTTTCTTT
CASSLDSSLSLNTEAFF
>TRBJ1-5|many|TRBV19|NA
TGTGCCAGTACCCAGGGCGAGAATAGCAATCAGCCCCAGCATTTT
CASTQGENSNQPQHF
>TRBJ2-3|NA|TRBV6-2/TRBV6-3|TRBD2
TGTGCCAGCAGTTCTGGACTAGCGGGGGGGCGCACAGATACGCAGTATTTT
CASSSGLAGGRTDTQYF
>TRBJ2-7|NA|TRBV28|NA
TGTGCCAGCAGCCGAGGATATGGGGCGGGGGCGAATTACGAGCAGTACTTC
CASSRGYGAGANYEQYF
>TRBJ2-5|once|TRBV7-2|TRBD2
TGTGCCAGCAGCTTAGGGGGACTATCGGAGACCCAGTACTTC
CASSLGGLSETQYF
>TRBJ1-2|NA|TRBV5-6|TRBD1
TGTGCCAGCAGCTTGCTCACAGGGGGTGACTATGGCTACACCTTC
CASSLLTGGDYGYTF
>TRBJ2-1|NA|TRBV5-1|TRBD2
TGCGCCAGCAGCCTCACTAGCGGGGGGTATGAGCAGTTCTTC
CASSLTSGGYEQFF
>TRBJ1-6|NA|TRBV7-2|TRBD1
TGTGCCAGCAGCCCGGACAGGTTAAGCTCCTATAATTCACCCCTCCACTTT
CASSPDRLSSYNSPLHF
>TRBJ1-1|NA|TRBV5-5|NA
TGTGCCAGCAGCTTAACAGGATCCTCGAACACTGAAGCTTTCTTT
CASSLTGSSNTEAFF
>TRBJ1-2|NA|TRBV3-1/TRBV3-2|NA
TGTGCCAGCAGCCAAGATAGGCAGGGAGGCGATGGCTACACCTTC
CASSQDRQGGDGYTF
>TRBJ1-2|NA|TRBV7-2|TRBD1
TGTGCCAGCAGCAAGCGGGACAGGGTCCCCGCCGTCGGCTACACCTTC
CASSKRDRVPAVGYTF
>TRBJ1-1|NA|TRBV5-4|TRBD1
TGTGCCAGCAGCTCCAAACTCACAGGGGTCACTGAAGCTTTCTTT
CASSSKLTGVTEAFF
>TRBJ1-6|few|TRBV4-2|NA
TGTGCCAGCAGCCAAGATGCAGGCACCTATAATTCACCCCTCCACTTT
CASSQDAGTYNSPLHF
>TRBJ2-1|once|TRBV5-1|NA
TGCGCCAGCAGCTTCCGGGGGAGCTCCTACAATGAGCAGTTCTTC
CASSFRGSSYNEQFF
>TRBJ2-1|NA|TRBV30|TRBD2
TGTGCCTGGAGTACGGGACTACCAAATCACAATGAGCAGTTCTTC
CAWSTGLPNHNEQFF